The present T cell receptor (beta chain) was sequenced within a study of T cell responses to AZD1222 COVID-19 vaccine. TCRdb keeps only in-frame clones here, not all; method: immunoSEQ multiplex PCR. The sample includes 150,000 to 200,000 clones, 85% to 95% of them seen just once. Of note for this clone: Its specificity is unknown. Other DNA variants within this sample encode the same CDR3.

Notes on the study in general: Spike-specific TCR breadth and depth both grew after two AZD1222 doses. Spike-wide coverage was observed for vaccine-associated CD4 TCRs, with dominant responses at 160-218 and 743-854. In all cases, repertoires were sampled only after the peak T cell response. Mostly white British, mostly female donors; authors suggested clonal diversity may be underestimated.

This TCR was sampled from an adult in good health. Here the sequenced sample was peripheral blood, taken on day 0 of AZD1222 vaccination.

The DNA for the CDR3 is TGCGCCAGCAGCTTGGGACAGGGAGGATCCTACGAGCAGTACTTC. Its translation is CASSLGQGGSYEQYF. This chain links TRBV5-1 with TRBJ2-7, with D possibly TRBD1 on 7 matching bases. CDR1 is SGHRS, CDR2 YFSETQ, per germline. With 0 bases removed from V and 1 base from J, the gap between germline ends came to 11 bases. This CDR3 comprises 15 residues.